These 3 T cell receptor beta chains were sequenced from one sample in a study of response to subunit inactivated influenza vaccine (dated by TCRdb to about 2018). The library relied on RT-PCR. TCRdb records Illumina HiSeq 2500 as the sequencer. Using fastp at Q25 and MiXCR, TCRdb reprocessed the public reads and kept productive beta chains. Each CDR3 protein appears once, grouped with its most common genes and DNA. The sample yields 700,000 to 900,000 distinct CDR3 sequences; over 20% were counted once. The ten largest clones capture about a tenth of the sample. Sequenced here: PBMCs from blood, sampled around 5 days after vaccination. These receptors originate from a man in his fifties or sixties who received an inactivated influenza vaccine. Donor details come from another sample of the same person, matched by shared clones.

The chain carries TRBV6-5 and TRBJ2-1; D not resolved. This CDR3 is 15 amino acids long. The germline gives CDR1 MNHEY, CDR2 SVGAGI. V was pared by 0 bases and J by 5 bases, with 11 bases between. DNA for the CDR3: TGTGCCAGCAGTTACTCCTTGGTTCAAAACAATGAGCAGTTCTTC. It yields the protein CASSYSLVQNNEQFF.

The chain uses TRBV7-3 and TRBJ2-7; perhaps TRBD2 as D (6 bases). Trimming pared 5 bases from V and 1 base from J, leaving 15 bases between. Germline lookup yields CDR1 SGHTA and CDR2 FQGTGA. This CDR3 is 15 amino acids long. This CDR3 is CASSPGGGLSYEQYF. In DNA form, the CDR3 reads TGTGCCAGCAGCCCTGGCGGAGGACTATCCTACGAGCAGTACTTC.

Written as DNA, the CDR3 is TGTGCCACCAGTGAGTGGGGTAATGAGCAGTTCTTC. Protein product: CATSEWGNEQFF. J is TRBJ2-1 and V is TRBV24-1; D unresolved. Germline V gene sequence: CDR1 KGHDR, CDR2 SFDVKD. The CDR3 is made up of 12 amino acids. V was trimmed by 4 bases and J by 7 bases, leaving 7 bases between them.